This T cell receptor (beta chain) was sequenced for a study of blood T cell repertoires in COVID-19. Profiling relied on immunoSEQ multiplex PCR, and the TCRdb table lists in-frame clones only, not all of them. The sample records over 200,000 clones, roughly 91% being singletons. The clonotype was recovered from a man between 35 and 55 years old who had recovered from COVID-19. The sample comprised PBMCs or T cells enriched from blood (not recorded which).

CDR3 loop: CASARDRSGNTIYF. CDR3 coding DNA: TGTGCCAGCGCTCGGGACAGGTCTGGAAACACCATATATTTT. This chain links TRBV9 with TRBJ1-3, with TRBD1 matching over 8 bases. The CDR3 runs to 14 residues. The V segment lost 7 bases and the J segment 1 base; nucleotides outside the gene matches: 4. Germline assignment: CDR1 SGDLS and CDR2 YYNGEE. Full variable domain (outside the CDR3, taken from reference TRBV9 and TRBJ1-3): DSGVTQTPKHLITATGQRVTLRCSPRSGDLSVYWYQQSLDQGLQFLIQYYNGEERAKGNILERFSAQQFPDLHSELNLSSLELGDSALYFCASARDRSGNTIYFGEGSWLTVV.